This T cell receptor beta chain was captured by sequencing in a study of blood T cell repertoires in COVID-19. The CDR3 covers 15 residues. CDR1 and CDR2 from the germline V gene are LNHDA and SQIVND (reference sequence). The trim removed 3 bases at V and 2 bases at J, leaving 4 bases unmatched. Produced via immunoSEQ multiplex PCR; TCRdb's table is partial and in-frame only. There are 150,000 to 200,000 clones in the sample; approximately 75% occur only once, and approximately 11% lies in the top ten. The genes are TRBV19 and TRBJ1-2; TRBD1 matches 9 bases. Sequencing was performed on peripheral blood. The TCR comes from a human donor in a cohort sampled during active COVID-19. CDR3 loop: CASSIGQGINYGYTF. CDR3 nucleotide sequence: TGTGCCAGTAGTATTGGACAGGGGATAAACTATGGCTACACCTTC. Based on the CDR3 plus reference TRBV19 and TRBJ1-2, the full variable domain is DGGITQSPKYLFRKEGQNVTLSCEQNLNHDAMYWYRQDPGQGLRLIYYSQIVNDFQKGDIAEGYSVSREKKESFPLTVTSAQKNPTAFYLCASSIGQGINYGYTFGSGTRLTVV.